This TCR beta chain derives from a study of cytomegalovirus exposure and HLA in healthy donors. About the study: The study's early data release held about 80 million unique TCRs from HLA-typed donors. General study findings and limits: Earlier results showed most TCR beta V segments being productive about 87% or about 30% of the time. In a later analysis, HLA-associated TCR beta chains were more clonally expanded than equally common others.

A multiplex PCR was run with 60 Vbeta primers and 13 Jbeta primers. Clones were read by immunoSEQ multiplex PCR, and TCRdb kept only the in-frame ones, dropping some. The table lists around 210,000 clones, around 78% of them singletons. CDR3 length equals 15 residues. V was pared by 4 bases and J by 6 bases, with 17 bases between. Germline CDR1 reads SSHAT; CDR2 reads FNYEAQ (reference sequence). As for this clone: Its target is unknown.

The chain couples TRBV7-7 to TRBJ2-3; D perhaps matches TRBD1 (6 bases). The TCR comes from a boy between 10 and 17 years old in good health and CMV-seronegative. The source material was PBMCs. CDR3 in amino acids: CASSSFPGTTDTQYF. DNA for the CDR3: TGTGCCAGCAGCTCCTTCCCGGGGACAACTGATACGCAGTATTTT.